This T cell receptor (beta chain) is from a study of identical twins. Broader study findings: Excess low generation probability was seen in twin-shared out-of-frame alpha sequences. Its conclusions, products of cross-sectional statistical analysis, did not come from following the same donors.

A single record per CDR3 protein comes from TCRdb applying MiXCR to the 5' RACE reads. The sample lists more than 600,000 distinct CDR3 sequences; about 20% were seen once. V was trimmed by 2 bases and J by 5 bases, leaving 13 bases between them. The CDR3 extends over 15 amino acids. In germline, CDR1 is SNHLY, CDR2 FYNNEI. For this clonotype: The antigen is unknown.

This sample was also put to use in a study of T cells expressing NK-cell markers.

This sequence originates from a woman between 18 and 29 years old in good health. Sequenced input: PBMCs. The chain has TRBV2 and TRBJ1-5; no definite D call. Written as DNA, the CDR3 is TGTGCCAGCAGTGAACGGGGAGGCTCCTATCAGCCCCAGCATTTT. Its protein is CASSERGGSYQPQHF. The variable domain in full, completed from reference TRBV2 and TRBJ1-5, reads EPEVTQTPSHQVTQMGQEVILRCVPISNHLYFYWYRQILGQKVEFLVSFYNNEISEKSEIFDDQFSVERPDGSNFTLKIRSTKLEDSAMYFCASSERGGSYQPQHFGDGTRLSIL.